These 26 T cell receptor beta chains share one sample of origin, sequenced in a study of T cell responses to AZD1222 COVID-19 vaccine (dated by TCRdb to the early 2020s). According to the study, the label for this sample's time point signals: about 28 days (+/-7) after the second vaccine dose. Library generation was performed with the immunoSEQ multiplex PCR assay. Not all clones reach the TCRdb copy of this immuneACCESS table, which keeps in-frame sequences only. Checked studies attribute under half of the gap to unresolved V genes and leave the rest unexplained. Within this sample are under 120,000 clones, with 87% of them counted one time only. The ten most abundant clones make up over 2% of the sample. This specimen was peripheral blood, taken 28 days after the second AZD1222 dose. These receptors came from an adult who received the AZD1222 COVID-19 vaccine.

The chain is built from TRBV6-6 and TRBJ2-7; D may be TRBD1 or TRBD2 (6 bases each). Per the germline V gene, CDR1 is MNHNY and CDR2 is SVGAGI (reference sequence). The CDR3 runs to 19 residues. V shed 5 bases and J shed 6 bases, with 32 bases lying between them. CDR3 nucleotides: TGTGCCAGCAGTCCGTTAATGGGGGGCGTTTCTAGACTCCCCGTCGAGCAGTACTTC. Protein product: CASSPLMGGVSRLPVEQYF.

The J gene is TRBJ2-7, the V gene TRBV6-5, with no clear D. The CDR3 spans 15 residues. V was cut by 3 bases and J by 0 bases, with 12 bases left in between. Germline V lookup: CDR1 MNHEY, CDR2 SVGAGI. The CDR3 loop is CASSYRAGPSYEQYF. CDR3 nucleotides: TGTGCCAGCAGTTATAGGGCAGGTCCCTCCTACGAGCAGTACTTC.

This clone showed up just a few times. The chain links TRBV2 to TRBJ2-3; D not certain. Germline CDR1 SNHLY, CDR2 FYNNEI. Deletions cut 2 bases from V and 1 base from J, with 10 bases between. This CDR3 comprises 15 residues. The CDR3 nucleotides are TGTGCCAGCAGTGAACTAGTCTCGGGCACAGATACGCAGTATTTT. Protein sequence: CASSELVSGTDTQYF.

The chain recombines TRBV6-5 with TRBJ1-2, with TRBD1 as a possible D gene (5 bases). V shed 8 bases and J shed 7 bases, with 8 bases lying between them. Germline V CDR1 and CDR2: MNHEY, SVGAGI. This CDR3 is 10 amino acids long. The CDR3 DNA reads TGTGCCAGCCAGGGTTCTGGCTACACCTTC. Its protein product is CASQGSGYTF.

CDR3 bases: TGTGCCAGCAGCTTAGGGCGAGGGGGCGGTGGCTACACCTTC. Translating gives CASSLGRGGGGYTF. V usage is TRBV7-9 and J usage is TRBJ1-2; 7 positions agree with TRBD1. This CDR3 contains 14 residues. CDR1 SEHNR and CDR2 FQNEAQ come from the germline V gene (reference sequence). V dropped 1 base and J dropped 7; count of bases not matched to a gene: 6.

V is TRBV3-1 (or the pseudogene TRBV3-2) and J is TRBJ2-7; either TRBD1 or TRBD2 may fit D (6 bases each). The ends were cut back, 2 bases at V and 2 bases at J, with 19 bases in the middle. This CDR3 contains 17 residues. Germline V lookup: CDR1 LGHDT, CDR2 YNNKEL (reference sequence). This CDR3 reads CASSQQVVGGQTYEQYF. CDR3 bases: TGTGCCAGCAGCCAACAGGTAGTCGGGGGCCAGACCTACGAGCAGTACTTC.

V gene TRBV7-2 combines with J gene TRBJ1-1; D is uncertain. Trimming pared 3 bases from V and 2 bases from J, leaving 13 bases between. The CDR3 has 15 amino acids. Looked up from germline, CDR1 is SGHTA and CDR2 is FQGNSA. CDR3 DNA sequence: TGTGCCAGCAGCTTGAAGCGTACTGCTAACACTGAAGCTTTCTTT. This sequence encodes CASSLKRTANTEAFF.

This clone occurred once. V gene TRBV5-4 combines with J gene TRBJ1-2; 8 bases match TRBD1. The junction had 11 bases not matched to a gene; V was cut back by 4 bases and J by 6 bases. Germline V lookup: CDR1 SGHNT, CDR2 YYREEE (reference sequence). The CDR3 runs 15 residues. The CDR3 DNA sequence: TGTGCCAGCAGCGTTCAGGGGGCGCAGATGGATGGCTACACCTTC. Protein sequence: CASSVQGAQMDGYTF.

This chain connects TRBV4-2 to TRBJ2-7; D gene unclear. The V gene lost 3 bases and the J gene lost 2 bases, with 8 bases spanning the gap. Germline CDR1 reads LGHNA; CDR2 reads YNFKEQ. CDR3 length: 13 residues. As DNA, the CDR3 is TGTGCCAGCAGCCATTCTCAGACCTACGAGCAGTACTTC. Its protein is CASSHSQTYEQYF.

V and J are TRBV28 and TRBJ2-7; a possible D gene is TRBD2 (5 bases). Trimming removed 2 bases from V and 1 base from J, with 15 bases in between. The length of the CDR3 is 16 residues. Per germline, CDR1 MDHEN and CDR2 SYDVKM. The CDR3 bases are TGTGCCAGCAGTTTAGGAGGACCCATGGGGTCCTACGAGCAGTACTTC. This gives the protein CASSLGGPMGSYEQYF.

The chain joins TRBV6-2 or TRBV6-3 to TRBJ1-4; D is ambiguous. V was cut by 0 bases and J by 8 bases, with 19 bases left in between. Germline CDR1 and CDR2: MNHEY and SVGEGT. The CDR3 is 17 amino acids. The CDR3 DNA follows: TGTGCCAGCAGTTACTCCTCTCAGGAGGACCAACGAGAAAAACTGTTTTTT. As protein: CASSYSSQEDQREKLFF.

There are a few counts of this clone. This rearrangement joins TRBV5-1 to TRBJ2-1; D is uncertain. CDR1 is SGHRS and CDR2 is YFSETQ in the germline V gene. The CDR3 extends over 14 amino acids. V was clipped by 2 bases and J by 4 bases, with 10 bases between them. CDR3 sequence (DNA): TGCGCCAGCAGCTTACAAGACGCATACAATGAGCAGTTCTTC. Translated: CASSLQDAYNEQFF.

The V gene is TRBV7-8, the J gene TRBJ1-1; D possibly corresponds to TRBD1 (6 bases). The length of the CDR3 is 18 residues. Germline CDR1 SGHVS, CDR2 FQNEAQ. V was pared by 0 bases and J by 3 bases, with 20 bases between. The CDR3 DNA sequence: TGTGCCAGCAGCTTAGCGGTACAGGGAGGGACCTTACACACTGAAGCTTTCTTT. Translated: CASSLAVQGGTLHTEAFF.

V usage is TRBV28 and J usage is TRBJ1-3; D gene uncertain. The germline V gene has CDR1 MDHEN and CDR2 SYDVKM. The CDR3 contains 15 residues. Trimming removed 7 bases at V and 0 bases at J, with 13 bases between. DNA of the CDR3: TGTGCCAGCACTACCGTACAGTTCTCTGGAAACACCATATATTTT. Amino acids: CASTTVQFSGNTIYF.

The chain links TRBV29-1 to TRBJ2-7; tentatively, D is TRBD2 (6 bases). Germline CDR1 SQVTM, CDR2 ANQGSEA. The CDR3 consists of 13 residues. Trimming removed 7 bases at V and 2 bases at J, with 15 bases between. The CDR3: CSALRDSTYEQYF. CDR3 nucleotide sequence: TGCAGCGCGCTCAGGGACTCTACCTACGAGCAGTACTTC.

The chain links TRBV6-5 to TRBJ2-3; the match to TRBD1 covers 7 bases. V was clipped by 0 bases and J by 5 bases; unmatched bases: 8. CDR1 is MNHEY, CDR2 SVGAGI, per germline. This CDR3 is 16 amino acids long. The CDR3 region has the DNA TGTGCCAGCAGTTACTCCTCTACAGGGGATGTAGATACGCAGTATTTT. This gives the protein CASSYSSTGDVDTQYF.

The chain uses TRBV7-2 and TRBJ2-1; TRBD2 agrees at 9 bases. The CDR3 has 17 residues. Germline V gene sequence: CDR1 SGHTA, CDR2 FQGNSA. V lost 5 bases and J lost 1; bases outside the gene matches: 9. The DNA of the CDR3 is TGTGCCAGCAGCCTACTTAGCGGGAGAGGGTCCTACAATGAGCAGTTCTTC. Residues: CASSLLSGRGSYNEQFF.

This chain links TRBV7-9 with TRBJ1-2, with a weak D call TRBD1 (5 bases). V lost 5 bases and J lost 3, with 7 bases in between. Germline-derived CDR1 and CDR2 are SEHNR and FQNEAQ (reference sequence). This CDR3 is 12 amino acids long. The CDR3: CASSQGDYGYTF. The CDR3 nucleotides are TGTGCCAGCAGCCAGGGAGACTATGGCTACACCTTC.

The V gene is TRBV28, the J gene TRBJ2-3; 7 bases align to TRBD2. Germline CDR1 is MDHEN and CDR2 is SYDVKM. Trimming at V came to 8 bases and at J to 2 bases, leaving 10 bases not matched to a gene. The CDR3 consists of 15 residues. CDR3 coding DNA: TGTGCCAGCGCCTTCCCTAGCGGCCTCACAGATACGCAGTATTTT. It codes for CASAFPSGLTDTQYF.

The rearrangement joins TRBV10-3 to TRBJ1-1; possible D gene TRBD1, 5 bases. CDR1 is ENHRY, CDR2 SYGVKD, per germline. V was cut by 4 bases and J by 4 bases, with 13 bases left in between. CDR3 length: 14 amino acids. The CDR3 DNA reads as TGTGCCATCAGTGTGGGGGAGTTGGGCACTGAAGCTTTCTTT. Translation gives CAISVGELGTEAFF.

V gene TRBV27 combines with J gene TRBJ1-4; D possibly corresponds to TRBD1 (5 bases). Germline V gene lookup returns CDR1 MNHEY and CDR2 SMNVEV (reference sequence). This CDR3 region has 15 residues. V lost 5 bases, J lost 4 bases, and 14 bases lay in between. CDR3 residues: CASSPLDTINEKLFF. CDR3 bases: TGTGCCAGCAGTCCTCTGGACACAATTAATGAAAAACTGTTTTTT. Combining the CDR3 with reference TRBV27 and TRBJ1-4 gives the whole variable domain EAQVTQNPRYLITVTGKKLTVTCSQNMNHEYMSWYRQDPGLGLRQIYYSMNVEVTDKGDVPEGYKVSRKEKRNFPLILESPSPNQTSLYFCASSPLDTINEKLFFGSGTQLSVL.

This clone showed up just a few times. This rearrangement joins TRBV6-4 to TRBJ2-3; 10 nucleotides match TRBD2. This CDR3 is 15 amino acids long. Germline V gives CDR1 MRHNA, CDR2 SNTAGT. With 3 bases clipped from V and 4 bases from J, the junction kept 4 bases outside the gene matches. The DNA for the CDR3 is TGTGCCAGCAGTGAGCTAGCGGGAGAATCAGATACGCAGTATTTT. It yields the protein CASSELAGESDTQYF.

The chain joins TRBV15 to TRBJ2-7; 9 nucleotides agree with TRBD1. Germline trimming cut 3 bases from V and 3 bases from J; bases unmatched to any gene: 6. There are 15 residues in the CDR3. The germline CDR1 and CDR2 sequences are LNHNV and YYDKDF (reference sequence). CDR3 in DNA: TGTGCCACCAGCAGTTTCGGGACAGGGAGCTACGAGCAGTACTTC. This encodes CATSSFGTGSYEQYF.

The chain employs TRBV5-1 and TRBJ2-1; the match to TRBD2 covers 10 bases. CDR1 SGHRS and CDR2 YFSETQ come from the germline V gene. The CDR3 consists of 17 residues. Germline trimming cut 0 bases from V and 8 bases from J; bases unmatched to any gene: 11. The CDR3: CASSLASSASGRHEQFF. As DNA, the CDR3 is TGCGCCAGCAGCTTGGCGAGCTCGGCTAGCGGGAGACATGAGCAGTTCTTC.

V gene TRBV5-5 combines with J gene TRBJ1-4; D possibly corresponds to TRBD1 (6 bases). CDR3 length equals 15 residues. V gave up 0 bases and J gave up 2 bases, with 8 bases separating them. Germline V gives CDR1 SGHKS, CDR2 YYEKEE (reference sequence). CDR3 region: CASSLEGVTNEKLFF. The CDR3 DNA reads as TGTGCCAGCAGCTTGGAGGGGGTGACTAATGAAAAACTGTTTTTT.

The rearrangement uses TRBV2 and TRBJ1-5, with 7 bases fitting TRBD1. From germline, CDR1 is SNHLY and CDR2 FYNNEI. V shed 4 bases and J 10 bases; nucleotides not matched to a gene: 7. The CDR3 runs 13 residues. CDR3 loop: CASSAGGLQPQHF. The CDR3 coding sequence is TGTGCCAGCAGTGCAGGGGGTCTTCAACCCCAGCATTTT.